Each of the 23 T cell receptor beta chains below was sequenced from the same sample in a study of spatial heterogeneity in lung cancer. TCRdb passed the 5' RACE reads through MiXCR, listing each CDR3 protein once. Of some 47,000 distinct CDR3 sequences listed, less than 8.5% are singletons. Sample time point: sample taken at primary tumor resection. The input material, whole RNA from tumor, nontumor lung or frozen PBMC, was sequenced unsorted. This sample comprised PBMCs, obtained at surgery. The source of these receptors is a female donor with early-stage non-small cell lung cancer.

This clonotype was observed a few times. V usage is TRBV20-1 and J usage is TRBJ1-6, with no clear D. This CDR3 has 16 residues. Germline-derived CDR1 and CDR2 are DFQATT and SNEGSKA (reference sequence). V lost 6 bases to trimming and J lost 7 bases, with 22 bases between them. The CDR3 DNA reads TGCAGTGCCGCCCTTGCTGAGGGTTCGGTCAATTCACCCCTCCACTTT. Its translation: CSAALAEGSVNSPLHF.

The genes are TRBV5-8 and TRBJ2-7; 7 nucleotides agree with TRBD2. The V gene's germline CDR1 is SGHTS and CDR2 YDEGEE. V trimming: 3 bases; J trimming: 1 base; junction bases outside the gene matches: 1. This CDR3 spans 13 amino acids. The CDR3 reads CASSSGGSYEQYF. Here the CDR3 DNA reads TGTGCCAGCAGCTCGGGGGGATCCTACGAGCAGTACTTC.

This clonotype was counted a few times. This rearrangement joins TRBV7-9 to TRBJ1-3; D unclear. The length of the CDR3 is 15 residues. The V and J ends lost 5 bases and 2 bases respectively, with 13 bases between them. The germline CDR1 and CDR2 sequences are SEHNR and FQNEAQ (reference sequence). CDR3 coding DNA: TGTGCCAGCAGCCCCCGCGGGGTCCCTGGAAACACCATATATTTT. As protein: CASSPRGVPGNTIYF.

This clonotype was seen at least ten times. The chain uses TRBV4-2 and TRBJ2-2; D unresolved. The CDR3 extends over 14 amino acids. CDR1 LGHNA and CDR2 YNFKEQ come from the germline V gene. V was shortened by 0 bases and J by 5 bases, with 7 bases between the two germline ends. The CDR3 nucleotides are TGTGCCAGCAGCCAAGAGACGTATACCGGGGAGCTGTTTTTT. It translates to CASSQETYTGELFF.

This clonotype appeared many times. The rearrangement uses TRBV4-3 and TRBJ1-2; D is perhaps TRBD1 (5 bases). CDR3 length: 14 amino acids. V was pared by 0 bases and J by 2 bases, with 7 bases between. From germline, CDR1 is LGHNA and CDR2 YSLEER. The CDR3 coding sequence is TGCGCCAGCAGCCAAGACAGGGTGAACTATGGCTACACCTTC. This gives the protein CASSQDRVNYGYTF.

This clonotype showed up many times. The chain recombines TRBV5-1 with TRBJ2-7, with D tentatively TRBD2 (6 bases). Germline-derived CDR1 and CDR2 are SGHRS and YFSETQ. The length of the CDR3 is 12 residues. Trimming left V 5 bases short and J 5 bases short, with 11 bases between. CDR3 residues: CASSYPGDEQYF. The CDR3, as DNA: TGCGCCAGCAGTTATCCGGGAGACGAGCAGTACTTC.

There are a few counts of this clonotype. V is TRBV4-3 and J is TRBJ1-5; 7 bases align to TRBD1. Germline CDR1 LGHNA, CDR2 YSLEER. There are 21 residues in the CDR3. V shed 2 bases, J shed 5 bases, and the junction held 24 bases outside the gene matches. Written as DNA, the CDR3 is TGCGCCAGCAGCCAACCAAGGGACAGATTAACGGGCGTCCTTATTTATCAGCCCCAGCATTTT. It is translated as CASSQPRDRLTGVLIYQPQHF.

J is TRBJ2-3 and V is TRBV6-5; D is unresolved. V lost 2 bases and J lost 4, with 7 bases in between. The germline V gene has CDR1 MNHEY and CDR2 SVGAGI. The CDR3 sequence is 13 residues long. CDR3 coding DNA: TGTGCCAGCAGTTACCTAGGTGCAGATACGCAGTATTTT. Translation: CASSYLGADTQYF.

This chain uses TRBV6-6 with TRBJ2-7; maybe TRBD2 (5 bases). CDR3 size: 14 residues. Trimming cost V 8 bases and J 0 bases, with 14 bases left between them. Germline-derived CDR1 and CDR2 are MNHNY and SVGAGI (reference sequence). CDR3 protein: CASENPGSSYEQYF. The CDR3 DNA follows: TGTGCCAGCGAAAATCCGGGGAGCTCCTACGAGCAGTACTTC.

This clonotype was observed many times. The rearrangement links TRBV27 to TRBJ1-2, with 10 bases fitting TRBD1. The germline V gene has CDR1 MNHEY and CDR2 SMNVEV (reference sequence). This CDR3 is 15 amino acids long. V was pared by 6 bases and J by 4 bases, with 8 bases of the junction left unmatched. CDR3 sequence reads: CASSPTGGNVYGYTF. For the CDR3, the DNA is TGTGCCAGCAGCCCGACAGGGGGCAACGTCTATGGCTACACCTTC.

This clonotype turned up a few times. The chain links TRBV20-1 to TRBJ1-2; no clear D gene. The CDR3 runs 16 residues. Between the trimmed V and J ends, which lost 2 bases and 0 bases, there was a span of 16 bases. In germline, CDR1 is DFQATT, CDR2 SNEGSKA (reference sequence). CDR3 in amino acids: CSARRQHRMTNYGYTF. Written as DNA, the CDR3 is TGCAGTGCTAGACGGCAGCATAGGATGACTAACTATGGCTACACCTTC.

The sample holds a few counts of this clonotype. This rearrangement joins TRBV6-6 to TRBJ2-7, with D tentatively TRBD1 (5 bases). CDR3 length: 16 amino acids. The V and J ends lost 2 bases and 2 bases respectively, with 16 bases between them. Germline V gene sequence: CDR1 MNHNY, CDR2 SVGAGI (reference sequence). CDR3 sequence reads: CASSYLRLQVTYEQYF. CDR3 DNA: TGTGCCAGCAGTTACCTCCGTTTACAGGTAACCTACGAGCAGTACTTC.

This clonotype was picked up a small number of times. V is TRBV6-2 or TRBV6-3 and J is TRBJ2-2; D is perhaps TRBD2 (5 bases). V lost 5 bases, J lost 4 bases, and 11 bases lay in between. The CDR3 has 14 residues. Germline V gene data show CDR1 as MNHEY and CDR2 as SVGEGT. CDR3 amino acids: CASSPSGGTGELFF. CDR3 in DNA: TGTGCCAGCAGTCCGAGCGGCGGCACCGGGGAGCTGTTTTTT.

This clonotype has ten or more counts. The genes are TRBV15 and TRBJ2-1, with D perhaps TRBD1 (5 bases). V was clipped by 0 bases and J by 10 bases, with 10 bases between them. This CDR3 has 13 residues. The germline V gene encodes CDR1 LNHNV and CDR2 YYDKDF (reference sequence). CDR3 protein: CATSRDLRQEQFF. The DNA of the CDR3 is TGTGCCACCAGCAGAGACCTGCGACAGGAGCAGTTCTTC.

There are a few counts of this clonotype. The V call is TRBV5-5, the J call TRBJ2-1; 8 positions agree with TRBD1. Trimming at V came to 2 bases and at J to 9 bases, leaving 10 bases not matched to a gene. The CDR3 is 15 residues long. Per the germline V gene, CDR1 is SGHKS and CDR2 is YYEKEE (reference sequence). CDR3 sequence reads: CASSLTTGVLGEQFF. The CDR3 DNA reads TGTGCCAGCAGCTTAACGACAGGGGTGTTAGGTGAGCAGTTCTTC.

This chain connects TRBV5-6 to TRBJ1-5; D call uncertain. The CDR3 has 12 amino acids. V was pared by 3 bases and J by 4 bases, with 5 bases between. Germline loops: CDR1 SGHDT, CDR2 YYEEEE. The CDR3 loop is CASSSGNQPQHF. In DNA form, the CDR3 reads TGTGCCAGCAGCTCGGGAAATCAGCCCCAGCATTTT.

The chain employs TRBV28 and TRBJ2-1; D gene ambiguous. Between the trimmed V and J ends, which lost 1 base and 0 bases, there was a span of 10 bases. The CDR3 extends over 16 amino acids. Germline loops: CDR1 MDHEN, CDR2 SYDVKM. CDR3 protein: CASSLSRISSYNEQFF. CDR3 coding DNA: TGTGCCAGCAGTTTATCCAGGATCAGCTCCTACAATGAGCAGTTCTTC.

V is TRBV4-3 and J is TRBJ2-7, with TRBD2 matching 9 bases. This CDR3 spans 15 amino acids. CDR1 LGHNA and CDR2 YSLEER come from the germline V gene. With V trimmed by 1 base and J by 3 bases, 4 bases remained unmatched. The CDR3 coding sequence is TGCGCCAGCAGCCAAGGGCGGGGGGGCAACTACGAGCAGTACTTC. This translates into CASSQGRGGNYEQYF.

The CDR3 is CAISGPSGGYTF. As DNA, the CDR3 is TGTGCCATCAGTGGACCCTCCGGGGGCTACACCTTC. The genes are TRBV10-3 and TRBJ1-2, with D hard to call. This CDR3 region has 12 residues. V lost 4 bases to trimming and J lost 8 bases, with 11 bases between them. Germline assignment: CDR1 ENHRY and CDR2 SYGVKD.

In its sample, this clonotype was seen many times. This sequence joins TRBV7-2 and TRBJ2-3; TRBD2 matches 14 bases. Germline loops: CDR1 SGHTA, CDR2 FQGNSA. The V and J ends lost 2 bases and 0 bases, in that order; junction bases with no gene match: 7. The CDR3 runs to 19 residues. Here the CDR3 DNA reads TGTGCCAGCAGCTTAAGGGGGACTAGCGGGGGCCCTAGCACAGATACGCAGTATTTT. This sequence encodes CASSLRGTSGGPSTDTQYF.

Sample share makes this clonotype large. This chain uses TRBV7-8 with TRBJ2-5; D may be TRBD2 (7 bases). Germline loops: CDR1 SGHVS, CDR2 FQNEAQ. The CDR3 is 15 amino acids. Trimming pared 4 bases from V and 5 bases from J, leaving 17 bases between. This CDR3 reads CASSSLGGGVETQYF. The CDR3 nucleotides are TGTGCCAGCAGCTCCCTGGGGGGGGGCGTCGAGACCCAGTACTTC. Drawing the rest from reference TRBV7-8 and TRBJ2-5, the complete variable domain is GAGVSQSPRYKVAKRGQDVALRCDPISGHVSLFWYQQALGQGPEFLTYFQNEAQLDKSGLPSDRFFAERPEGSVSTLKIQRTQQEDSAVYLCASSSLGGGVETQYFGPGTRLLVL.

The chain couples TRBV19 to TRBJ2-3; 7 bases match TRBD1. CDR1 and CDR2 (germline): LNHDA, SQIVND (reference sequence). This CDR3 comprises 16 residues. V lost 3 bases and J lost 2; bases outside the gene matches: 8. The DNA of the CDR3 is TGTGCCAGTAGTATTATCCGGACAGGATCCACAGATACGCAGTATTTT. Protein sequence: CASSIIRTGSTDTQYF. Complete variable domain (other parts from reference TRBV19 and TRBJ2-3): DGGITQSPKYLFRKEGQNVTLSCEQNLNHDAMYWYRQDPGQGLRLIYYSQIVNDFQKGDIAEGYSVSREKKESFPLTVTSAQKNPTAFYLCASSIIRTGSTDTQYFGPGTRLTVL.

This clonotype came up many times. CDR3 in amino acids: CSARGGLAGDINEQFF. The CDR3 bases are TGCAGTGCTAGAGGCGGGCTAGCGGGGGACATCAATGAGCAGTTCTTC. V gene TRBV20-1 combines with J gene TRBJ2-1, with 10 nucleotides matching TRBD2. The CDR3 runs to 16 residues. The V gene's germline CDR1 is DFQATT and CDR2 SNEGSKA (reference sequence). V was pared by 1 base and J by 6 bases, with 9 bases of the junction left unmatched.